The 6 T cell receptor beta chains below all came from one sample that was sequenced in a study of T-cell reconstitution after alpha-beta-depleted transplantation in children. Unique molecular identifiers featured in how the TCRbeta library was prepared. TCRdb analysed the PCR reads with MiXCR anew, one entry per CDR3 protein. The sample carries 90,000 to 130,000 distinct CDR3 sequences, roughly 6.1% recorded once. Sample: PBMCs, mostly from graft donor cells, taken 360 days after TCRalphabeta/CD19-depleted stem cell transplant. Source of these receptors: a male patient under 10 years old who had a stem cell transplant for acute lymphoblastic leukemia, so the T cells may come from the graft donor.

The chain employs TRBV11-3 and TRBJ2-2; 8 bases fit TRBD1. The CDR3 is 15 residues long. J lost 6 bases, V lost 5 bases, and 8 bases had no gene match. Germline loops: CDR1 SGHNT, CDR2 YENEEA. The CDR3: CASSPGTGFPGELFF. The DNA for the CDR3 is TGTGCCAGCAGCCCGGGGACAGGTTTCCCCGGGGAGCTGTTTTTT.

This clonotype was observed at least ten times. The chain is built from TRBV12-3 or TRBV12-4 and TRBJ2-3; 8 bases match TRBD2. This CDR3 is 16 amino acids long. V was clipped by 6 bases and J by 0 bases; unmatched bases: 8. The CDR3 is CASRPKRGHSTDTQYF. DNA for the CDR3: TGTGCCAGCAGACCTAAGCGGGGGCATAGCACAGATACGCAGTATTTT.

The chain recombines TRBV10-3 with TRBJ1-1, with D uncertain. The V and J ends lost 6 bases and 1 base respectively, with 9 bases between them. The CDR3 loop spans 13 amino acids. Germline values: CDR1 ENHRY, CDR2 SYGVKD. The CDR3 loop reads CAIRTGGNTEAFF. The CDR3 coding sequence is TGTGCCATCAGGACCGGAGGGAACACTGAAGCTTTCTTT.

There are many counts of this clonotype. V gene TRBV10-3 combines with J gene TRBJ2-3; D unresolved. The CDR3 has 14 amino acids. Germline values: CDR1 ENHRY, CDR2 SYGVKD. V was pared by 8 bases and J by 2 bases, with 14 bases between. The CDR3 sequence is CAILGPRPTDTQYF. CDR3 DNA: TGTGCCATCCTGGGCCCTAGGCCCACAGATACGCAGTATTTT.

This clonotype occurred a few times. This chain joins TRBV19 and TRBJ2-1; 7 bases map to TRBD2. The CDR3 totals 14 residues. J was trimmed by 4 bases and V by 5 bases; bases with no gene match: 5. CDR1 is LNHDA and CDR2 is SQIVND in the germline V gene (reference sequence). The CDR3 spells CASSLWGGYNEQFF. The CDR3 region has the DNA TGTGCCAGTAGTCTATGGGGGGGATACAATGAGCAGTTCTTC.

The chain links TRBV11-2 to TRBJ2-5; no reliable D call. The V gene lost 5 bases and the J gene lost 1 base, with 8 bases spanning the gap. This CDR3 contains 13 residues. Germline CDR1 and CDR2: SGHAT and FQNNGV. The CDR3 reads CASSKDGQETQYF. The CDR3 DNA sequence: TGTGCCAGCAGCAAGGACGGCCAAGAGACCCAGTACTTC.